The next 21 T cell receptor beta chains were all read from a single sample in a study of blood T cell repertoires in COVID-19. Profiling relied on immunoSEQ multiplex PCR, and the TCRdb table lists in-frame clones only, not all of them. The table includes fewer than 120,000 clones, 88% detected once. The sequencing sample was made of peripheral blood. All receptors derive from a woman in her fifties or sixties with acute or convalescent COVID-19.

This clone came up a few times. The chain links TRBV6-5 to TRBJ2-5; D ambiguous. Germline-derived CDR1 and CDR2 are MNHEY and SVGAGI. V gave up 6 bases and J gave up 5 bases, with 19 bases separating them. CDR3 size: 15 residues. The CDR3 here is CASSSPTLGTETQYF. The DNA of the CDR3 is TGTGCCAGCAGCTCCCCGACTCTCGGTACGGAGACCCAGTACTTC.

The chain uses TRBV5-1 and TRBJ2-7, with 14 bases lining up with TRBD2. Germline CDR1 SGHRS, CDR2 YFSETQ. Germline trimming cut 4 bases from V and 4 bases from J; bases unmatched to any gene: 7. The CDR3 runs 16 residues. The CDR3, as DNA: TGCGCCAGCAGCCCTATAGGGACTAGCGGGAGTTACGAGCAGTACTTC. It is translated as CASSPIGTSGSYEQYF. The full variable domain, in which reference TRBV5-1 and TRBJ2-7 provide the parts outside the CDR3, is KAGVTQTPRYLIKTRGQQVTLSCSPISGHRSVSWYQQTPGQGLQFLFEYFSETQRNKGNFPGRFSGRQFSNSRSEMNVSTLELGDSALYLCASSPIGTSGSYEQYFGPGTRLTVT.

A few counts support this clone. The CDR3 region has the DNA TGTGCCAGCAGCTTAGTTATGGGACAGGTAAACACTGAAGCTTTCTTT. It specifies CASSLVMGQVNTEAFF. V usage is TRBV11-2 and J usage is TRBJ1-1, with TRBD1 matching 8 bases. The CDR3 has 16 residues. With 1 base clipped from V and 2 bases from J, the junction kept 6 bases outside the gene matches. Germline CDR1 and CDR2: SGHAT and FQNNGV.

This clone has just a few counts. This chain uses TRBV27 with TRBJ2-6; D perhaps matches TRBD2 (6 bases). Germline CDR1 and CDR2: MNHEY and SMNVEV (reference sequence). The CDR3 is 17 residues long. V lost 6 bases to trimming and J lost 0 bases, with 15 bases between them. DNA of the CDR3: TGTGCCAGCAGCCTCCGGGACTCCCGCTCTGGGGCCAACGTCCTGACTTTC. Amino acids: CASSLRDSRSGANVLTF.

With regard to this clone: This sample includes further DNA sequences coding for the same CDR3. The V and J genes are TRBV3-1 (or the pseudogene TRBV3-2) and TRBJ2-7; TRBD1 aligns across 7 bases. This CDR3 comprises 14 residues. V trimming: 3 bases; J trimming: 2 bases; junction bases outside the gene matches: 4. From germline, CDR1 is LGHDT and CDR2 YNNKEL (reference sequence). The CDR3 bases are TGTGCCAGCAGCCAGGGTACAGGGGCCTACGAGCAGTACTTC. It specifies CASSQGTGAYEQYF.

The rearrangement uses TRBV19 and TRBJ1-5, with unresolved D. Per the germline V gene, CDR1 is LNHDA and CDR2 is SQIVND (reference sequence). Deletions cut 7 bases from V and 2 bases from J, with 12 bases between. This CDR3 is 14 amino acids long. The CDR3 nucleotides read TGTGCCAGTACTCGGACTGCGCGCAATCAGCCCCAGCATTTT. Amino acids: CASTRTARNQPQHF.

The V gene is TRBV3-1 (or the pseudogene TRBV3-2), the J gene TRBJ2-7, with 11 bases aligning to TRBD1. Germline CDR1 and CDR2: LGHDT and YNNKEL (reference sequence). V lost 4 bases, J lost 1 base, and 3 bases stayed unmatched. This CDR3 comprises 15 residues. This CDR3 reads CASSPRDRGSYEQYF. Written as DNA, the CDR3 is TGTGCCAGCAGCCCCCGGGACAGGGGGTCCTACGAGCAGTACTTC.

The chain uses TRBV29-1 and TRBJ2-3; 12 positions match TRBD2. CDR3 size: 16 residues. Germline loops: CDR1 SQVTM, CDR2 ANQGSEA. The J segment lost 6 bases and the V segment lost 1 base, leaving 8 bases of the junction unmatched. In DNA, the CDR3 is TGCAGCGTTGAAGCCCGTCTAGCGGGAGGGCCCGATACGCAGTATTTT. As protein: CSVEARLAGGPDTQYF.

This clone was observed a single time. The chain couples TRBV5-1 to TRBJ2-1, with 7 bases matching TRBD1. Germline V gene sequence: CDR1 SGHRS, CDR2 YFSETQ. J gave up 5 bases and V 0 bases, and 5 bases lay outside the gene matches. CDR3 size: 15 residues. The CDR3 reads CASSLVAGGNNEQFF. The CDR3 coding sequence is TGCGCCAGCAGCTTGGTGGCAGGGGGAAACAATGAGCAGTTCTTC.

V and J are TRBV6-5 and TRBJ2-3; perhaps TRBD2 as D (5 bases). Looked up from germline, CDR1 is MNHEY and CDR2 is SVGAGI. V gave up 8 bases and J gave up 2 bases, with 14 bases separating them. The CDR3 has 14 amino acids. The CDR3 sequence: CASALRRHTDTQYF. The CDR3 DNA reads as TGTGCCAGCGCGTTGAGGAGGCACACAGATACGCAGTATTTT.

This chain joins TRBV28 and TRBJ2-5; 10 nucleotides agree with TRBD2. Trimming removed 3 bases from V and 4 bases from J; junction bases left unmatched: 5. The CDR3 has 15 residues. Per the germline V gene, CDR1 is MDHEN and CDR2 is SYDVKM. In DNA, the CDR3 is TGTGCCAGCAGTTTGATCCCTAGCGGGAGAGAGACCCAGTACTTC. Residues: CASSLIPSGRETQYF.

This chain uses TRBV7-9 with TRBJ2-3; 8 bases align to TRBD1. With 5 bases clipped from V and 1 base from J, the junction kept 5 bases outside the gene matches. Germline CDR1 reads SEHNR; CDR2 reads FQNEAQ (reference sequence). The length of the CDR3 is 15 residues. The CDR3 spells CASSRQGMGTDTQYF. The CDR3 nucleotides are TGTGCCAGCAGCCGACAGGGGATGGGCACAGATACGCAGTATTTT.

The gene calls are TRBV29-1 and TRBJ2-3; possibly TRBD1 for D (7 bases). Deletions cut 7 bases from V and 6 bases from J, with 14 bases between. Germline assignment: CDR1 SQVTM and CDR2 ANQGSEA. The CDR3 totals 12 residues. The CDR3 spells CSGQEGADTQYF. The DNA for the CDR3 is TGCAGCGGCCAGGAGGGGGCGGATACGCAGTATTTT.

This sequence joins TRBV18 and TRBJ2-2, with 12 bases that match TRBD1. V shed 5 bases, J shed 7 bases, and the junction held 11 bases outside the gene matches. The CDR3 contains 17 residues. CDR1 and CDR2 from the germline V gene are KGHSH and LQKENI. The CDR3 spells CASSSSGQGAVIGELFF. The CDR3 nucleotides read TGTGCCAGCTCATCGTCGGGACAGGGGGCTGTGATCGGGGAGCTGTTTTTT. The variable domain in full, with the rest retrieved from reference TRBV18 and TRBJ2-2, is NAGVMQNPRHLVRRRGQEARLRCSPMKGHSHVYWYRQLPEEGLKFMVYLQKENIIDESGMPKERFSAEFPKEGPSILRIQQVVRGDSAAYFCASSSSGQGAVIGELFFGEGSRLTVL.

In DNA, the CDR3 is TGTGCCAGCAGTGAAGCGATCGGGTCGTCTAATGAAAAACTGTTTTTT. This codes for CASSEAIGSSNEKLFF. This sequence joins TRBV6-1 and TRBJ1-4; no reliable D call. The germline CDR1 and CDR2 sequences are MNHNS and SASEGT. The CDR3 loop spans 16 amino acids. V lost 0 bases, J lost 3 bases, and 11 bases lay in between.

V gene TRBV7-7 combines with J gene TRBJ2-3; TRBD2 might be the D (5 bases). From germline, CDR1 is SSHAT and CDR2 FNYEAQ (reference sequence). V lost 5 bases, J lost 3 bases, and 12 bases lay in between. CDR3 length: 14 amino acids. CDR3 DNA: TGTGCCAGCAGCCCGTCGGGGTCTACAGATACGCAGTATTTT. This sequence encodes CASSPSGSTDTQYF.

This clone was observed a single time. The CDR3 spells CASSLKGDTEAFF. In nucleotides, the CDR3 is TGTGCCAGCAGCTTAAAAGGAGACACTGAAGCTTTCTTT. The rearrangement links TRBV7-9 to TRBJ1-1; unclear D gene. Trimming pared 2 bases from V and 3 bases from J, leaving 7 bases between. Germline CDR1 reads SEHNR; CDR2 reads FQNEAQ (reference sequence). This CDR3 is built from 13 residues.

V is TRBV7-2 and J is TRBJ2-1; D possibly corresponds to TRBD2 (5 bases). Trimming removed 1 base at V and 4 bases at J, with 8 bases between. CDR1 is SGHTA, CDR2 FQGNSA, per germline. The CDR3 contains 14 residues. The CDR3 coding sequence is TGTGCCAGCAGCTTAGAACTAGTGTACAATGAGCAGTTCTTC. It codes for CASSLELVYNEQFF.

This chain connects TRBV5-1 to TRBJ1-2, with no clear D. This CDR3 is 14 amino acids long. Germline V gives CDR1 SGHRS, CDR2 YFSETQ. V was cut by 2 bases and J by 7 bases, with 15 bases left in between. The DNA for the CDR3 is TGCGCCAGCAGCTTTGGGTCAGGAATGGCTGGCTACACCTTC. Protein sequence: CASSFGSGMAGYTF.

This clone has only one observation. The V and J genes are TRBV19 and TRBJ1-2, with 9 bases that match TRBD1. The trim removed 5 bases at V and 6 bases at J, leaving 4 bases unmatched. CDR3 size: 13 residues. Germline assignment: CDR1 LNHDA and CDR2 SQIVND (reference sequence). The CDR3 spells CASSRDREDGYTF. The CDR3 DNA reads as TGTGCCAGTAGTCGGGACAGGGAAGATGGCTACACCTTC.

The chain links TRBV5-1 to TRBJ1-6; D may be TRBD1 (5 bases). Germline CDR1 and CDR2: SGHRS and YFSETQ. The CDR3 sequence is 16 residues long. The germline V and J ends were trimmed by 1 base and 3 bases, with 11 bases remaining between them. The DNA for the CDR3 is TGCGCCAGCAGCTTGTTGGGGGGTCACTATAATTCACCCCTCCACTTT. This codes for CASSLLGGHYNSPLHF.